This TCR beta chain appears in the sequencing data of a study of vaccination and CD4 T cells after COVID-19. The Oncomine TCR Beta short-read assay was applied to DNA of cultured CD4+ T cells. TCRdb reanalysed the PCR reads using MiXCR and keeps one entry per CDR3 protein. The data hold fewer than 30,000 distinct CDR3 sequences, with under 55% observed a single time. Remarks on this clonotype: Its antigen remains unidentified.

With 3 bases removed from V and 8 bases from J, the gap between germline ends came to 25 bases. Germline CDR1 ENHRY, CDR2 SYGVKD. The CDR3 runs 17 residues. As for time point: late sampling 161 to 241 days after vaccination in a few convalescent patients. Described treatment: roughly 10-day PBMC culture with coronavirus spike peptide pools or control peptides (ViraFEST assay). The sequenced sample was CD4+ T cells from blood, cultured in vitro, obtained about 7 months after SARS-CoV-2 vaccination. This receptor was taken from a human donor who had recovered from COVID-19. The chain combines TRBV10-3 with TRBJ1-2; TRBD1 is a possible D gene (6 bases). CDR3 sequence (DNA): TGTGCCATCAGTGAAGGGGTAGCCGGGACACGCCTCGGGGGCTACACCTTC. Encoded protein: CAISEGVAGTRLGGYTF.